Listed below are T cell receptor beta chains from one sample, sequenced in a study of control samples from healthy donors and cancer patients. Sequencing was performed with immunoSEQ multiplex PCR; in TCRdb, only in-frame clones are kept and a portion is missing. The sample carries 130,000 or so clones, roughly 90% recorded once. The specimen was blood. The receptors here all came from a man between 50 and 59 years old in good health. Each CDR3 is given with its conserved first and last residue. Each record gives: D gene, J gene, V gene, clone size, CDR3 protein, CDR3 DNA. The D gene is left open where the match is weak. Not every row has a clone size; where given, it reads once, few, many or a size class.

.,TRBJ1-1,TRBV19,.,CASSIGDLEAFF,TGTGCCAGTAGTATAGGGGACTTAGAAGCTTTCTTT
TRBD2,TRBJ2-1,TRBV5-1,.,CASSRGAGGYNEQFF,TGCGCCAGCAGCCGGGGTGCGGGGGGGTACAATGAGCAGTTCTTC
.,TRBJ1-3,TRBV27,.,CASSSTQARSGNTIYF,TGTGCCAGCAGCTCTACCCAGGCCCGCTCTGGAAACACCATATATTTT
.,TRBJ1-1,TRBV20-1,.,CSANGRTEAFF,TGCAGTGCTAACGGGCGCACTGAAGCTTTCTTT
.,TRBJ1-1,TRBV19,.,CASSIGTNTEAFF,TGTGCCAGTAGTATTGGGACGAACACTGAAGCTTTCTTT
.,TRBJ1-5,TRBV12-3/TRBV12-4,.,CASSFMAQPQHF,TGTGCCAGCAGTTTTATGGCCCAGCCCCAGCATTTT
.,TRBJ1-2,TRBV4-1,.,CASSQDPIESGTYGYTF,TGCGCCAGCAGCCAAGATCCAATCGAGAGCGGTACCTATGGCTACACCTTC
.,TRBJ2-5,TRBV27,few,CASSSRGNGETQYF,TGTGCCAGCAGTTCGAGGGGGAATGGGGAGACCCAGTACTTC
TRBD2,TRBJ2-1,TRBV19,.,CASSMTSGGYNEQFF,TGTGCCAGTAGTATGACTAGCGGGGGTTACAATGAGCAGTTCTTC
.,TRBJ2-7,TRBV5-4,once,CASSLEEDYEQYF,TGTGCCAGCAGCTTGGAAGAGGACTACGAGCAGTACTTC
.,TRBJ1-1,TRBV30,.,CAWSKGFGTEAFF,TGTGCCTGGAGTAAAGGGTTTGGGACTGAAGCTTTCTTT
.,TRBJ1-2,TRBV24-1,.,CATSAGPLLGGYTF,TGTGCCACCAGTGCGGGACCATTATTGGGTGGCTACACCTTC
.,TRBJ2-7,TRBV28,.,CASSLPGSVAYEQYF,TGTGCCAGCAGTTTACCGGGGAGTGTTGCCTACGAGCAGTACTTC
.,TRBJ1-2,TRBV24-1,.,CATSDLSSGYTF,TGTGCCACCAGTGATTTGAGCAGTGGCTACACCTTC
.,TRBJ1-5,TRBV18,.,CASSPADSNQPQHF,TGTGCCAGCTCACCTGCGGACAGCAATCAGCCCCAGCATTTT
TRBD1,TRBJ2-1,TRBV19,few,CASSLIGGQVHNEQFF,TGTGCCAGTAGTTTAATAGGAGGACAGGTTCACAATGAGCAGTTCTTC
TRBD1,TRBJ1-1,TRBV7-8,once,CASSTGQALNTEAFF,TGTGCCAGCAGCACCGGACAGGCGTTGAACACTGAAGCTTTCTTT
.,TRBJ1-5,TRBV19,.,CASSRQVNQPQHF,TGTGCCAGTAGCAGACAGGTCAATCAGCCCCAGCATTTT
.,TRBJ1-1,TRBV2,few,CASGGGMNTEAFF,TGTGCCAGCGGAGGGGGGATGAACACTGAAGCTTTCTTT
.,TRBJ1-3,TRBV24-1,.,CATSDLTEGPSGNTIYF,TGTGCCACCAGTGATCTTACCGAGGGACCGTCTGGAAACACCATATATTTT
.,TRBJ2-7,TRBV27,.,CASSLSWGPGEQYF,TGTGCCAGCAGTTTATCATGGGGGCCGGGCGAGCAGTACTTC
.,TRBJ2-1,TRBV28,.,CASSSYLGLKETNEQFF,TGTGCCAGCAGTTCTTATCTTGGACTAAAAGAAACCAATGAGCAGTTCTTC